This TCR beta chain was profiled in a study of brain T cells in children with intractable seizures. The V end lost 3 bases, the J end lost 2 bases, and 7 bases lay between the germline ends. The CDR3 is 13 amino acids. Germline V gene sequence: CDR1 SGHDT, CDR2 YYEEEE. Sequencing was performed with immunoSEQ multiplex PCR; in TCRdb, only in-frame clones are kept and a portion is missing. The sample lists 300,000 to 400,000 clones, about 94% occurring once. Time point noted: blood from clinic visit 5 months post-surgery; TSC patient then seizure free. Sequencing was limited to surgery cases with top T cell transcript signatures in brain tissue.

This receptor was obtained from a boy younger than two with tuberous sclerosis and intractable seizures. The chain recombines TRBV5-6 with TRBJ2-3; the D is unclear. This sample comprised peripheral blood, obtained less than 6 months after surgery. The CDR3 protein is CASSSGDTDTQYF. CDR3 DNA: TGTGCCAGCAGCTCTGGAGACACAGATACGCAGTATTTT.